The entry below gives a single TCR beta chain sequence along with its context. The germline V gene has CDR1 SGHRS and CDR2 YFSETQ. V shed 5 bases and J 1 base; nucleotides not matched to a gene: 5. The CDR3 length is 14 residues. Amplified TCR beta CDR3 regions derived from RNA transcripts. In the first-round RT-PCR of the TCR CDR3, the HTBI primer set was used. MiXCR was run by TCRdb on the multiplex PCR reads, yielding one entry per CDR3 protein. This table has 300,000 to 400,000 distinct CDR3 sequences, 11% to 15% appearing once. This sample is drawn from a study of T cells in Graves' hyperthyroidism and ophthalmopathy.

The receptor's source is a woman aged 30 to 39 with Graves' hyperthyroidism. Sequencing was carried out using blood. This chain joins TRBV5-1 and TRBJ1-1; 7 bases line up with TRBD1. The CDR3 DNA sequence: TGCGCCAGCAGAGAAGGGACAGCGAACACTGAAGCTTTCTTT. Translating it yields CASREGTANTEAFF.